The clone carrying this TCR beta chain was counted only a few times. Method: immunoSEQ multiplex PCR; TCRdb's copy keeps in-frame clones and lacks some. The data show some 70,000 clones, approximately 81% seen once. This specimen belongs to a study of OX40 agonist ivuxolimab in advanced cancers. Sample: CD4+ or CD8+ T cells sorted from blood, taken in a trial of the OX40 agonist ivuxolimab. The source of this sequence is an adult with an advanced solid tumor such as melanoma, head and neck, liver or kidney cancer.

CDR3 amino acids: CASSPGARGGELFF. In DNA form, the CDR3 reads TGTGCCAGCTCGCCGGGTGCCCGGGGCGGGGAGCTGTTTTTT. The rearrangement joins TRBV18 to TRBJ2-2; maybe TRBD2 (5 bases). Germline values: CDR1 KGHSH, CDR2 LQKENI. This CDR3 is 14 amino acids long. V was shortened by 6 bases and J by 7 bases, with 15 bases between the two germline ends.